What follows are 3 T cell receptor beta chains derived from one specimen sequenced in a study of response to subunit inactivated influenza vaccine. TCRdb re-analysed the RT-PCR reads in MiXCR, keeping a single row per CDR3 protein. The sample yields 650,000 to 800,000 distinct CDR3 sequences, approximately 15% seen once. Here the sequenced sample was PBMCs from blood, taken around 14 days before vaccination. Receptors were obtained from a man in his fifties who received an inactivated influenza vaccine.

This clonotype was seen a handful of times. V usage is TRBV9 and J usage is TRBJ2-1, with TRBD2 matching 10 bases. V lost 4 bases to trimming and J lost 2 bases; unmatched junction nucleotides: 6. The CDR3 consists of 16 residues. CDR1 and CDR2 (germline): SGDLS, YYNGEE. CDR3: CASSPGLALAYNEQFF. CDR3 in DNA: TGTGCCAGCAGCCCGGGACTAGCGTTGGCCTACAATGAGCAGTTCTTC. Full variable domain (rest looked up from reference TRBV9 and TRBJ2-1): DSGVTQTPKHLITATGQRVTLRCSPRSGDLSVYWYQQSLDQGLQFLIQYYNGEERAKGNILERFSAQQFPDLHSELNLSSLELGDSALYFCASSPGLALAYNEQFFGPGTRLTVL.

In this sample, this clonotype turned up a few times. This rearrangement joins TRBV6-1 to TRBJ2-7; tentative D call: TRBD1 (6 bases). Germline CDR1 and CDR2: MNHNS and SASEGT. The length of the CDR3 is 14 residues. V shed 5 bases and J shed 2 bases, with 13 bases lying between them. The CDR3 protein is CASSKTQGTYEQYF. CDR3 sequence (DNA): TGTGCCAGCAGTAAAACCCAGGGGACCTACGAGCAGTACTTC.

This clonotype occurred many times. The chain couples TRBV5-1 to TRBJ2-2, with 9 bases fitting TRBD1. CDR1 is SGHRS, CDR2 YFSETQ, per germline. The CDR3 runs to 15 residues. The V and J ends lost 0 bases and 6 bases, in that order; junction bases with no gene match: 3. CDR3 protein: CASSLATGGSGELFF. In DNA form, the CDR3 reads TGCGCCAGCAGCTTGGCGACAGGGGGATCCGGGGAGCTGTTTTTT.